This T cell receptor beta chain was recorded in a study of shared clonotypes between healthy human individuals. The authors split each subset's genomic DNA evenly across several immunoSEQ plates. Measured with immunoSEQ multiplex PCR; TCRdb has only the in-frame clones, and not every one. The data hold around 2.5 million clones, with 93% observed a single time. Trimming took off 3 bases at V and 3 bases at J, with 6 bases between the two ends. The CDR3 covers 13 residues. In germline, CDR1 is SEHNR, CDR2 FQNEAQ (reference sequence). For this clone: Its antigen is not known.

Into CD45RA+ naive and CD45RA-negative memory subsets, the CD4+ cells were split. The study, taken as a whole, reports: A handful of donors showed sharing of around 5.3% of naive CD4 clonotypes. All-four-donor shared clonotypes had higher generation probabilities than non-shared clonotypes did.

The sample comprised naive CD4+ T cells from PBMCs. Indicated subset: CD45RA+ positively selected. This sequence joins TRBV7-9 and TRBJ2-4; no clear D gene. This TCR derives from a man in his late teens or twenties in good health. Some clones in this sample may be carry-over from other donors' samples. DNA for the CDR3: TGTGCCAGCAGCTTGGTATTCAAAAACATTCAGTACTTC. It codes for CASSLVFKNIQYF.